This T cell receptor beta chain was captured by sequencing in a study of shared clonotypes between healthy human individuals. This clone was found a few times. Roughly 33,000 T cell genomes, or roughly 200 ng DNA, went into the sorted-subset replicate PCRs. In the original processing: ImmunoSEQ only sent back junction sequences with no quality scores, so filtering was done differently. The method was immunoSEQ multiplex PCR; TCRdb's version includes in-frame clones alone and lacks a portion of them. V, J and clone size reflect that table, while D and trimming were determined from the DNA. The sample shows roughly 2.2 million clones, more than 80% of them seen only once. This TCR was sampled from a young man in good health. Some clones in this sample may be carry-over from other donors' samples. The source material was naive CD4+ T cells from PBMCs. The subset here: CD45RA+ positively selected.

In DNA, the CDR3 is TGTGCCAGCAGTGCAGGTGGAGGTGGGGCCCAGCATTTT. Its protein is CASSAGGGGAQHF. The genes are TRBV27 and TRBJ1-5; the D is unclear. Trimming shortened V by 5 bases and J by 11 bases, and 16 bases separated the two germline ends. CDR3 length equals 13 residues. The germline V gene encodes CDR1 MNHEY and CDR2 SMNVEV (reference sequence).